This T cell receptor (beta chain) emerged from a study of Ad26.COV2.S vaccination and SARS-CoV-2 variants. CDR3 length equals 13 residues. Germline V gene sequence: CDR1 SNHLY, CDR2 FYNNEI. V dropped 5 bases and J dropped 4 bases, with 11 bases sitting between them. Points on this clone: As yet, its antigen is unknown.

General observations from the study: Spike-specific responses of CD8+ and CD4+ T cells were reported to display substantial breadth after vaccination. For non-spike TCRs, breadth in vaccine recipients resembled that in placebo recipients. Vaccine recipients had higher spike-specific TCR breadth than placebo recipients.

Sequenced by immunoSEQ multiplex PCR; TCRdb stores in-frame clones only, minus some. The sample comprises about 180,000 clones, roughly 85% of which are singletons, and 5% to 7% rests with the top ten. This sample comprised peripheral blood, obtained after recovery from COVID-19. V is TRBV2 and J is TRBJ1-2; a possible D gene is TRBD1 (5 bases). This receptor was taken from a human donor who had recovered from COVID-19. The CDR3 nucleotides read TGTGCCAGCAGTCCCGCGGGGGGCTATGGCTACACCTTC. Amino acid sequence: CASSPAGGYGYTF.